The next 2 T cell receptor beta chains were all read from a single sample in a study of a mutant IDH1 vaccine in newly diagnosed glioma. Antigens for these TCRs are unknown. Time point reported: week 35, safety follow-up. Doses consisted of 300 ug of mutant IDH1 20-mer peptide each, paired with topical imiquimod. Generated by immunoSEQ multiplex PCR, the TCRdb table keeps only in-frame clones and is missing some. Of over 65,000 clones in the sample, roughly 84% were seen once. The starting material was PBMCs, obtained from a glioma patient whose treatment included an IDH1 peptide vaccine. Receptors were obtained from a man aged 18 to 29 with glioma.

The V call is TRBV5-6, the J call TRBJ2-7; either TRBD1 or TRBD2 may supply D (5 bases each). Trimming left V 5 bases short and J 2 bases short, with 23 bases between. Germline CDR1 reads SGHDT; CDR2 reads YYEEEE. This CDR3 has 17 amino acids. The CDR3 bases are TGTGCCAGCAGTCCGACCTTGAAAGGGACCCCCCCCTACGAGCAGTACTTC. As protein: CASSPTLKGTPPYEQYF. Drawing the rest from reference TRBV5-6 and TRBJ2-7, the complete variable domain is DAGVTQSPTHLIKTRGQQVTLRCSPKSGHDTVSWYQQALGQGPQFIFQYYEEEERQRGNFPDRFSGHQFPNYSSELNVNALLLGDSALYLCASSPTLKGTPPYEQYFGPGTRLTVT.

This chain uses TRBV4-1 with TRBJ1-4; the match to TRBD1 covers 8 bases. The CDR3 length is 15 residues. CDR1 and CDR2 from the germline V gene are MGHRA and YSYEKL. The junction had 7 bases not matched to a gene; V was cut back by 0 bases and J by 10 bases. As DNA, the CDR3 is TGCGCCAGCAGCCAAGATCGGACAGGGTTAGTAAAACTGTTTTTT. It specifies CASSQDRTGLVKLFF.